This T cell receptor beta chain was identified during a study of blood T cell repertoires in COVID-19. This clone has just one count. Germline V CDR1 and CDR2: SGHAT, FQNNGV. The CDR3 spans 14 residues. Profiling relied on immunoSEQ multiplex PCR, and the TCRdb table lists in-frame clones only, not all of them. The data hold approximately 100,000 clones, with around 80% observed a single time. The chain recombines TRBV11-2 with TRBJ2-5, with D possibly matching TRBD1 (5 bases). The end of the DNA is better explained by TRBJ2-7, so the J call may be wrong. The sample was peripheral blood. The receptor's source is a woman aged 60-75 years with acute or convalescent COVID-19. In nucleotides, the CDR3 is TGTGCCAGCAGCTTAGTAGGCAGGGATTACGAGCAGTACTTC. Protein product: CASSLVGRDYEQYF.